The T cell receptor beta chain described here comes from a study of CXCR3-negative and CXCR3-positive naive CD8 T cells. Notes on the study in general: TRBV-TRBJ usage matched between naive CXCR3-negative and CXCR3-positive cells but not between memory cells. Diversity was high in both naive subsets and much lower in memory cells. For the naive subsets, surface CD5 was similar, and TCR strength was inferred from TRB CDR3 properties. When CXCR3-positive naive cells were set against CXCR3-negative naive cells, the former had more hydrophobic TRB CDR3s.

CDR1 is LNHNV and CDR2 is YYDKDF in the germline V gene (reference sequence). The CDR3 is made up of 16 amino acids. In the case of this clonotype: Its antigen is as yet unknown.

UMI-labeled TRB cDNA libraries were prepared by 5' RACE. TCRdb re-called the 5' RACE reads and gives one entry per CDR3 protein, without DNA. This table holds about 98,000 distinct CDR3 sequences. The chain combines TRBV15 with TRBJ2-2; lacking DNA, the TRBD1 call made by TCRdb goes unchecked. The material sequenced was naive CXCR3+ CD8+ T cells from blood. The subset: CD45RO-CCR7+CD27+CD95- naive CD8+ T cells expressing CXCR3 (TNR3+). The TCR was taken from a human donor in good health. Some clones in this sample may be carry-over from other donors' samples. CDR3 in amino acids: CATSREGAIYTGELFF.